This T cell receptor beta chain was retrieved from a study of cytomegalovirus exposure and HLA in healthy donors. Overall study results and limits: Associated with HLA alleles at 0.05 false discovery rate in a later analysis were around 17,000 TCR beta sequences. The study listed 164 cytomegalovirus-associated TCR beta chains.

Healthy individuals who donated bone marrow served as the donors. PCR employed 60 Vbeta and 13 Jbeta primers. Data came from immunoSEQ multiplex PCR; TCRdb stores just in-frame clones and leaves some out. In the table there are fewer than 150,000 clones, approximately 83% of which are singletons. In regard to this clone: Its specificity is unknown.

The J segment lost 2 bases and the V segment lost 5 bases, leaving 13 bases of the junction unmatched. CDR3 length: 19 amino acids. Germline lookup yields CDR1 SEHNR and CDR2 FQNEAQ (reference sequence). The V and J genes are TRBV7-9 and TRBJ2-3, with 13 bases identical to TRBD2. The TCR comes from a male donor in good health and CMV-seronegative. Sequencing was performed on PBMCs. The CDR3 reads CASSTSGTSGNLFTDTQYF. DNA for the CDR3: TGTGCCAGCAGCACTTCCGGGACTAGCGGGAACCTATTCACAGATACGCAGTATTTT.